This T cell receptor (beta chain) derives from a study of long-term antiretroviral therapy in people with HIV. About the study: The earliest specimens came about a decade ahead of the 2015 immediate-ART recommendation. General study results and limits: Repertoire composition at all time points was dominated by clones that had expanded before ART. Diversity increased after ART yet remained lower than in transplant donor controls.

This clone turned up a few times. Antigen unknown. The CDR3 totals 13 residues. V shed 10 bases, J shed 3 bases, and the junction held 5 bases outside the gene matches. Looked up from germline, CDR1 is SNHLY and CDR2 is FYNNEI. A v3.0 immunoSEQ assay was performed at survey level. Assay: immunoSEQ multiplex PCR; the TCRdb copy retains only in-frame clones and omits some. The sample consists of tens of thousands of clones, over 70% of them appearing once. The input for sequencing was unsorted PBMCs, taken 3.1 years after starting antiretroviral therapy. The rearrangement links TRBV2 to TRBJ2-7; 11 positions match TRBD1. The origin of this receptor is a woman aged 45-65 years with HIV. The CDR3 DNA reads TGTGCCATCCGGGACAGGGGGTTCTACGAGCAGTACTTC. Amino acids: CAIRDRGFYEQYF.